This TCR beta chain was obtained from a study of T cell changes during pregnancy in multiple sclerosis. Sequencing was performed with immunoSEQ multiplex PCR; in TCRdb, only in-frame clones are kept and a portion is missing. The profile shows about 75,000 clones, around 92% of them singletons. The CDR3 is 15 amino acids. V shed 7 bases and J 6 bases; nucleotides not matched to a gene: 12. Per the germline V gene, CDR1 is MNHNS and CDR2 is SASEGT. This sample comprised peripheral blood, obtained in the first trimester of pregnancy. The TCR sequence derives from a female donor in good health, enrolled as a control in a pregnancy study. The gene calls are TRBV6-1 and TRBJ1-5, with 7 nucleotides matching TRBD1. The CDR3 sequence is CASISRPTGPQPQHF. The CDR3 bases are TGTGCCAGCATCTCCAGGCCGACAGGGCCTCAGCCCCAGCATTTT.